This T cell receptor beta chain was documented in a study of blood T cell repertoires in COVID-19. V dropped 0 bases and J dropped 0; count of bases not matched to a gene: 3. Per the germline V gene, CDR1 is SGHRS and CDR2 is YFSETQ. This CDR3 is built from 16 residues. TCRdb's copy holds only in-frame clones and misses some; the assay was immunoSEQ multiplex PCR. Here the sample spans over 350,000 clones, 88% being singletons. This clone was picked up one time. Sequencing was performed on PBMCs or T cells enriched from blood (not recorded which). The sequence was obtained from a woman aged 18 to 35 who had recovered from COVID-19. The rearrangement links TRBV5-1 to TRBJ2-5; TRBD2 agrees at 9 bases. The CDR3 protein is CASSLGLAGNQETQYF. The CDR3, as DNA: TGCGCCAGCAGCTTGGGGCTAGCGGGAAACCAAGAGACCCAGTACTTC.